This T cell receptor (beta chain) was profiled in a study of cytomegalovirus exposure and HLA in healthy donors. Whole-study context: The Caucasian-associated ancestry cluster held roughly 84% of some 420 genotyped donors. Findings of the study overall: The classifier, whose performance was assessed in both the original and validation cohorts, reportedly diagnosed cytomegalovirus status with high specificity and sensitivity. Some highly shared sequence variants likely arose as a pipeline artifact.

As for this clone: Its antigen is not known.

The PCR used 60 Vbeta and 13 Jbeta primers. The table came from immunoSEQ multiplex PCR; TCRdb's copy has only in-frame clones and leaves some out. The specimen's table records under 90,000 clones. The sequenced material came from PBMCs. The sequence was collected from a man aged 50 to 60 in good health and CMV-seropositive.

The CDR3 DNA reads TGTGCCAGCAGCAGGACTAGGGTCACAGATACGCAGTATTTT. Amino acids: CASSRTRVTDTQYF. J is TRBJ2-3 and V is TRBV7-9; 7 bases line up with TRBD2. This CDR3 is built from 14 residues. The trim removed 5 bases at V and 2 bases at J, leaving 4 bases unmatched. Per germline, CDR1 SEHNR and CDR2 FQNEAQ (reference sequence).